The 19 T cell receptor beta chains below come from one sample, sequenced in a study of human T cells and chemical hapten exposure. Time point denoted: pre-sensitization, week 0. The treatment is: therapeutic diphenylcyclopropenone sensitization with weekly scalp DPC. MiXCR, applied by TCRdb to the RACE reads, yields one record per CDR3 protein. Here the sample spans about 300,000 distinct CDR3 sequences, around 5.5% being singletons. Sequenced here: whole blood, sampled in connection with sensitization to the hapten diphenylcyclopropenone (DPC). The receptors come from a woman aged 18 to 35 with alopecia areata. Some clones in this sample may be carry-over from other donors' samples.

The chain joins TRBV5-1 to TRBJ2-5; tentative D call: TRBD1 (6 bases). Looked up from germline, CDR1 is SGHRS and CDR2 is YFSETQ. This CDR3 is 15 amino acids long. Between the trimmed V and J ends, which lost 4 bases and 2 bases, there was a span of 15 bases. The CDR3 loop reads CASSQEGQPQETQYF. The CDR3 DNA follows: TGCGCCAGCAGCCAAGAAGGACAGCCGCAAGAGACCCAGTACTTC.

This sequence joins TRBV3-1 and TRBJ2-3, with 7 bases that match TRBD2. The ends lost 3 bases at V and 0 bases at J; junction bases unmatched: 3. CDR1 is LGHDT and CDR2 is YNNKEL in the germline V gene (reference sequence). There are 15 residues in the CDR3. In DNA form, the CDR3 reads TGTGCCAGCAGCCACACTAGCGTGAGCACAGATACGCAGTATTTT. This translates into CASSHTSVSTDTQYF.

There are a few counts of this clonotype. The chain combines TRBV28 with TRBJ2-2; D call uncertain. Germline-derived CDR1 and CDR2 are MDHEN and SYDVKM. The ends were cut back, 7 bases at V and 1 base at J, with 13 bases in the middle. CDR3 length: 15 residues. The CDR3 region is CASNLIRQNTGELFF. CDR3 DNA: TGTGCCAGCAATCTCATCAGGCAGAACACCGGGGAGCTGTTTTTT.

CDR3 nucleotides: TGTGCCAGCAGTTTAGACCCAAAGGTCTCCTACGAGCAGTACTTC. Protein sequence: CASSLDPKVSYEQYF. The V gene is TRBV28, the J gene TRBJ2-7, with D uncertain. The germline V gene encodes CDR1 MDHEN and CDR2 SYDVKM. Trimming removed 2 bases from V and 0 bases from J, with 11 bases in between. The CDR3 is made up of 15 amino acids.

The table lists this clonotype with many counts. The chain links TRBV6-2 or TRBV6-3 to TRBJ2-1; TRBD2 agrees at 7 bases. CDR3 length equals 16 residues. The V and J ends lost 2 bases and 4 bases, in that order; junction bases with no gene match: 8. The V gene's germline CDR1 is MNHEY and CDR2 SVGEGT. The CDR3 DNA is TGTGCCAGCAGTTACCAAAGCGGGGTAAATTACAATGAGCAGTTCTTC. Its translation is CASSYQSGVNYNEQFF.

This chain uses TRBV20-1 with TRBJ1-5, with D hard to call. This CDR3 has 15 residues. V dropped 6 bases and J dropped 4 bases, with 19 bases sitting between them. The germline gives CDR1 DFQATT, CDR2 SNEGSKA (reference sequence). CDR3 in DNA: TGCAGTGCCCTGAAGGCCGGCACGTCTAATCAGCCCCAGCATTTT. Translated, it gives CSALKAGTSNQPQHF.

The J gene is TRBJ1-4, the V gene TRBV7-9; 9 bases match TRBD1. The CDR3 is 17 residues long. Germline lookup yields CDR1 SEHNR and CDR2 FQNEAQ (reference sequence). The V segment lost 5 bases and the J segment 5 bases; nucleotides outside the gene matches: 12. In DNA, the CDR3 is TGTGCCAGCAGCCCTGGAGGGAAAGGACAGGGGAATGAAAAACTGTTTTTT. Residues: CASSPGGKGQGNEKLFF.

CDR3 bases: TGTGCCAGCAGTTACTCTGGTGGGAGTCACTATGGCTACACCTTC. Translating gives CASSYSGGSHYGYTF. This sequence joins TRBV6-5 and TRBJ1-2; no definite D call. Per the germline V gene, CDR1 is MNHEY and CDR2 is SVGAGI. Trimming shortened V by 0 bases and J by 3 bases, and 11 bases separated the two germline ends. The CDR3 runs to 15 residues.

This clonotype was seen more than once but under ten times. The CDR3 protein is CSAKYDRGEQYF. CDR3 sequence (DNA): TGCAGTGCTAAATACGACAGGGGCGAGCAGTACTTC. The chain carries TRBV20-1 and TRBJ2-7, with TRBD1 matching 8 bases. CDR3 size: 12 residues. The germline CDR1 and CDR2 sequences are DFQATT and SNEGSKA (reference sequence). J lost 6 bases, V lost 4 bases, and 5 bases had no gene match.

A few counts support this clonotype. The V call is TRBV18, the J call TRBJ1-4; D ambiguous. V lost 2 bases and J 0 bases, leaving 10 bases between the germline ends. CDR1 KGHSH and CDR2 LQKENI come from the germline V gene. The CDR3 is 16 amino acids. DNA for the CDR3: TGTGCCAGCTCACCAGAAACCCTTGCAACTAATGAAAAACTGTTTTTT. Translated: CASSPETLATNEKLFF.

The sample holds many counts of this clonotype. This rearrangement joins TRBV5-1 to TRBJ2-3; 10 bases map to TRBD2. The CDR3 consists of 17 residues. V was clipped by 4 bases and J by 1 base; unmatched bases: 9. The V gene's germline CDR1 is SGHRS and CDR2 YFSETQ. The CDR3 nucleotides are TGCGCCAGCAGCCTAGCGGGGGCGGCCTACGGCACAGATACGCAGTATTTT. Translation: CASSLAGAAYGTDTQYF.

This clonotype has a count of ten or more. The rearrangement links TRBV6-2 or TRBV6-3 to TRBJ2-1, with D possibly TRBD1 on 7 matching bases. CDR3 size: 14 residues. Trimming took 5 bases from V and 6 from J, leaving 14 bases between them. The germline CDR1 and CDR2 sequences are MNHEY and SVGEGT. CDR3 amino acids: CASSTEGQFNEQFF. CDR3 coding DNA: TGTGCCAGCAGTACGGAGGGACAGTTCAATGAGCAGTTCTTC.

The J gene is TRBJ2-1, the V gene TRBV4-1, with D possibly TRBD2 on 5 matching bases. CDR3 size: 15 residues. V was clipped by 1 base and J by 0 bases, with 7 bases between them. Germline values: CDR1 MGHRA, CDR2 YSYEKL. CDR3 region: CASSQGTHSYNEQFF. The CDR3 nucleotides are TGCGCCAGCAGCCAAGGGACTCACTCCTACAATGAGCAGTTCTTC.

The gene calls are TRBV6-5 and TRBJ2-5, with D possibly matching TRBD1 (6 bases). Trimming cost V 4 bases and J 7 bases, with 19 bases left between them. The CDR3 spans 15 residues. Germline V gene lookup returns CDR1 MNHEY and CDR2 SVGAGI. CDR3 nucleotides: TGTGCCAGCAGTTTAAACAGGGTTGCCCCCCGGACCCAGTACTTC. Translated, it gives CASSLNRVAPRTQYF.

This sequence joins TRBV4-3 and TRBJ1-1; D perhaps matches TRBD1 (5 bases). The V gene lost 3 bases and the J gene lost 7 bases, with 12 bases spanning the gap. Germline values: CDR1 LGHNA, CDR2 YSLEER. This CDR3 region has 13 residues. CDR3: CASSHPGLNEAFF. The CDR3 region has the DNA TGCGCCAGCAGCCATCCGGGGCTTAATGAAGCTTTCTTT.

This clonotype has more than one count but fewer than ten. V is TRBV27 and J is TRBJ1-5; possibly TRBD1 for D (5 bases). Germline CDR1 is MNHEY and CDR2 is SMNVEV (reference sequence). The CDR3 contains 15 residues. The germline V and J ends were trimmed by 3 bases and 4 bases, with 13 bases remaining between them. CDR3 amino acids: CASSFSRGANQPQHF. The CDR3, as DNA: TGTGCCAGCAGTTTTTCTAGGGGCGCGAATCAGCCCCAGCATTTT.

V gene TRBV6-2 or TRBV6-3 combines with J gene TRBJ1-1; the D gene is possibly TRBD1 (6 bases). The CDR3 loop spans 14 amino acids. V was cut by 2 bases and J by 0 bases, with 7 bases left in between. Germline assignment: CDR1 MNHEY and CDR2 SVGEGT. CDR3 amino acids: CASSYTGMNTEAFF. DNA of the CDR3: TGTGCCAGCAGTTACACAGGGATGAACACTGAAGCTTTCTTT.

This clonotype was observed at least ten times. The chain couples TRBV18 to TRBJ1-1; possibly TRBD1 for D (5 bases). The germline V and J ends were trimmed by 3 bases and 8 bases, with 10 bases remaining between them. CDR3 length equals 12 residues. Germline CDR1 reads KGHSH; CDR2 reads LQKENI. The CDR3 is CASSPFGGEAFF. The CDR3 bases are TGTGCCAGCTCACCTTTCGGGGGGGAAGCTTTCTTT.

The J gene is TRBJ1-1, the V gene TRBV10-3, with D possibly being TRBD1 (6 bases). The CDR3 loop spans 12 amino acids. The V end lost 8 bases, the J end lost 6 bases, and 13 bases lay between the germline ends. CDR1 is ENHRY, CDR2 SYGVKD, per germline. The CDR3, as DNA: TGTGCCATCGCAAACAGGGTCCCTGAAGCTTTCTTT. As protein: CAIANRVPEAFF.